This paragraph covers one T cell receptor (beta chain) sequence. This record belongs to a study of technical replicates of blood from several donors. The protocol was immunoSEQ multiplex PCR, while the TCRdb copy is restricted to in-frame clones and leaves out a portion. The sample consists of tens of thousands of clones, just under 95% of them appearing once. The length of the CDR3 is 18 residues. Germline loops: CDR1 MGHRA, CDR2 YSYEKL. Trimming removed 1 base from V and 3 bases from J, with 18 bases in between. The sequence was obtained from a human donor in good health. The sample was T cells isolated from PBMCs. The J gene is TRBJ1-4, the V gene TRBV4-1, with D possibly TRBD1 on 5 matching bases. Written as DNA, the CDR3 is TGCGCCAGCAGCCAAGTAGGGGAAAGTGTTCCGGCTAATGAAAAACTGTTTTTT. Protein: CASSQVGESVPANEKLFF.